One sample yielded the 5 T cell receptor beta chains listed below, sequenced in a study of CD8+ T cells in alopecia areata. TCR sequencing used cDNA made by reverse transcription of extracted RNA. Method: immunoSEQ multiplex PCR; TCRdb's copy keeps in-frame clones and lacks some. In the table there are more than 200,000 clones, around 43% of which are singletons. Treatment here: oral pan-JAK inhibitor, 5-10 mg twice daily. Sequencing was performed on CD4+ T cells sorted from blood, taken at approximately week 36, from a patient treated with tofacitinib. The receptor source for this set is a human donor with alopecia areata.

This chain uses TRBV5-4 with TRBJ2-3, with 7 bases matching TRBD2. Germline loops: CDR1 SGHNT, CDR2 YYREEE (reference sequence). The CDR3 is 14 residues long. The ends lost 4 bases at V and 10 bases at J; junction bases unmatched: 12. CDR3 DNA sequence: TGTGCCAGCAGCGGGGGGGACCGAGTAAAGCCGCAGTATTTT. Amino acid sequence: CASSGGDRVKPQYF.

The sample holds a few counts of this clone. The rearrangement joins TRBV28 to TRBJ1-1, with D unclear. The CDR3 totals 13 residues. Trimming left V 7 bases short and J 1 base short, with 10 bases between. Germline CDR1 is MDHEN and CDR2 is SYDVKM. In DNA, the CDR3 is TGTGCCAGCAACCCCCGGGGGAACACTGAAGCTTTCTTT. Translating gives CASNPRGNTEAFF.

CDR3 in DNA: TGCAGCCCACAGGGCCCAACCTACAATGAGCAGTTCTTC. Translating it yields CSPQGPTYNEQFF. The rearrangement uses TRBV29-1 and TRBJ2-1, with D possibly matching TRBD1 (6 bases). This CDR3 is built from 13 residues. Germline V gene lookup returns CDR1 SQVTM and CDR2 ANQGSEA. Deletions cut 8 bases from V and 2 bases from J, with 13 bases between.

In this sample, this clone turned up a few times. The chain joins TRBV7-9 to TRBJ2-4; no clear D. The germline V and J ends were trimmed by 1 base and 13 bases, with 11 bases remaining between them. The CDR3 is 12 amino acids. Germline CDR1 is SEHNR and CDR2 is FQNEAQ (reference sequence). The CDR3 nucleotides read TGTGCCAGCAGCTTAGATCGCGTTTCGCAGTACTTC. Translating it yields CASSLDRVSQYF. The variable domain in full, with the rest retrieved from reference TRBV7-9 and TRBJ2-4, is DTGVSQNPRHKITKRGQNVTFRCDPISEHNRLYWYRQTLGQGPEFLTYFQNEAQLEKSRLLSDRFSAERPKGSFSTLEIQRTEQGDSAMYLCASSLDRVSQYFGAGTRLSVL.

This clone was counted only a few times. The sample has other DNA sequences that encode this CDR3 too. J is TRBJ1-1 and V is TRBV29-1, with D possibly matching TRBD1 (5 bases). This CDR3 spans 12 amino acids. Germline CDR1 SQVTM, CDR2 ANQGSEA. V dropped 4 bases and J dropped 3 bases, with 9 bases sitting between them. DNA for the CDR3: TGCAGCGTTGCTGGGGGGGACACTGAAGCTTTCTTT. The encoded protein is CSVAGGDTEAFF.